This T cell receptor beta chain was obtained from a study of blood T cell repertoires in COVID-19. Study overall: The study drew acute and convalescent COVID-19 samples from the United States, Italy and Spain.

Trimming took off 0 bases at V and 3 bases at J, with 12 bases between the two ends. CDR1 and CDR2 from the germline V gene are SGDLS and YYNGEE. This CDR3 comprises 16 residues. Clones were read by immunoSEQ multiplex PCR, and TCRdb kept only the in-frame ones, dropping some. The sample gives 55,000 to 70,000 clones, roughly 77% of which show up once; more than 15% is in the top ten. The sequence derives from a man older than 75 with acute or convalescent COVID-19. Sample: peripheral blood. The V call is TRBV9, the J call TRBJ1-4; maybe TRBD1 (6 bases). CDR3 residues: CASSVGGTGSNEKLFF. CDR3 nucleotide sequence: TGTGCCAGCAGCGTAGGGGGTACAGGGTCTAATGAAAAACTGTTTTTT.